At least ten counts were recorded for the clone carrying this T cell receptor (beta chain). One end of the junction fails to match germline, which may point to a read error. Amplified TCR beta CDR3 regions derived from RNA transcripts. A first-round RT-PCR of the TCR CDR3 used the HTBI primer set. In TCRdb, the multiplex PCR reads were re-called with MiXCR into one record per CDR3 protein. Altogether 370,000 or so distinct CDR3 sequences are present, 20% to 25% being singletons, with the ten largest covering less than 75%. Graves' hyperthyroidism showing no ophthalmopathy progression within 18 months was considered stable. This specimen belongs to a study of T cells in Graves' hyperthyroidism and ophthalmopathy. The germline gives CDR1 SGHRS, CDR2 YFSETQ. The CDR3 spans 13 residues.

Sequences were obtained from blood. The chain carries TRBV5-1 and TRBJ1-2, with 7 bases that match TRBD1. The receptor was derived from a man aged 50 to 60 with Graves' hyperthyroidism. The CDR3 protein is CASSPGQDYGYTF. CDR3 nucleotide sequence: TGTGCCAGCTCACCCGGACAGGATTATGGCTACACCTTC.